The 27 T cell receptor beta chains below come from one sample, sequenced in a study of Graves' ophthalmopathy and Graves' hyperthyroidism listed by TCRdb under 2018. TCRdb shows the sequencer as Illumina HiSeq 2000. TCR beta CDR3 regions were amplified from RNA transcripts for repertoire sequencing. A first-round RT-PCR used HTBI primers with the Qiagen OneStep RT-PCR kit, followed by a second-round multiplex PCR, size selection and purification. TCRdb itself trimmed the public reads at Q25 with fastp, ran MiXCR and retained productive beta chains. Records with the same CDR3 protein are collapsed into one entry carrying the most frequent genes and DNA. The sample table records over a million distinct CDR3 sequences; 35% to 45% of these occur just once. The ten largest clonotypes hold roughly 11% of the sample. The sequencing sample was made of peripheral blood or thyroid tissue (not recorded which). The receptors originated from an adult man with Graves' hyperthyroidism.

This chain joins TRBV11-2 and TRBJ1-4, with D unclear. Germline loops: CDR1 SGHAT, CDR2 FQNNGV. The V gene lost 5 bases and the J gene lost 7 bases, with 11 bases spanning the gap. The CDR3 covers 13 residues. The CDR3 is CASSPRPLEKLFF. The CDR3 DNA sequence: TGTGCCAGCAGCCCTCGGCCTCTTGAAAAACTGTTTTTT. Based on the CDR3 plus reference TRBV11-2 and TRBJ1-4, the full variable domain is EAGVAQSPRYKIIEKRQSVAFWCNPISGHATLYWYQQILGQGPKLLIQFQNNGVVDDSQLPKDRFSAERLKGVDSTLKIQPAKLEDSAVYLCASSPRPLEKLFFGSGTQLSVL.

This clonotype was seen ten or more times. The chain is built from TRBV12-3 or TRBV12-4 and TRBJ2-6; 7 bases are shared with TRBD1. With 10 bases clipped from V and 0 bases from J, the junction kept 6 bases outside the gene matches. The CDR3 totals 15 residues. The CDR3 here is CATLAGGSGANVLTF. The CDR3 coding sequence is TGTGCCACCCTCGCAGGGGGCTCTGGGGCCAACGTCCTGACTTTC.

This clonotype has a handful of counts. J is TRBJ1-2 and V is TRBV29-1; 9 bases line up with TRBD1. This CDR3 is built from 13 residues. Germline trimming cut 8 bases from V and 4 bases from J; bases unmatched to any gene: 8. CDR1 and CDR2 (germline): SQVTM, ANQGSEA. The CDR3 DNA reads TGCAGCTCACAGGGGGCGCGGGCCTATGGCTACACCTTC. Amino acids: CSSQGARAYGYTF.

This clonotype has only a few counts. Written as DNA, the CDR3 is TGCAGCGTTGGGGGTAGCGGGAGAGCCGGGGAGCTGTTTTTT. Translation gives CSVGGSGRAGELFF. The chain has TRBV29-1 and TRBJ2-2; 9 nucleotides line up with TRBD2. Germline V gene lookup returns CDR1 SQVTM and CDR2 ANQGSEA. The CDR3 totals 14 residues. V dropped 4 bases and J dropped 6; count of bases not matched to a gene: 6.

The chain uses TRBV15 and TRBJ2-6; D possibly corresponds to TRBD1 (6 bases). The CDR3 covers 19 residues. Germline CDR1 reads LNHNV; CDR2 reads YYDKDF (reference sequence). Trimming left V 0 bases short and J 1 base short, with 16 bases between. CDR3 residues: CATSRDTGTSLSGANVLTF. DNA for the CDR3: TGTGCCACCAGCAGAGATACCGGGACAAGCTTATCTGGGGCCAACGTCCTGACTTTC.

The table lists this clonotype with many counts. The chain carries TRBV12-3 or TRBV12-4 and TRBJ1-6; D possibly corresponds to TRBD1 (5 bases). With 3 bases removed from V and 6 bases from J, the gap between germline ends came to 18 bases. The CDR3 is 17 amino acids. The CDR3 DNA reads as TGTGCCAGCAGTTTCAGCCCAGAGGGACTGATTAATTCACCCCTCCACTTT. Translating it yields CASSFSPEGLINSPLHF.

Many counts were recorded for this clonotype. V is TRBV9 and J is TRBJ2-7; D might be TRBD1 or TRBD2, each matching 5 bases. The CDR3 extends over 14 amino acids. The germline CDR1 and CDR2 sequences are SGDLS and YYNGEE. Trimming removed 5 bases at V and 0 bases at J, with 12 bases between. CDR3 sequence reads: CASSVGPSSYEQYF. CDR3 nucleotides: TGTGCCAGCAGTGTGGGACCGAGCTCCTACGAGCAGTACTTC.

The V and J genes are TRBV7-6 and TRBJ2-7, with a tentative D call TRBD1 (5 bases). The V end was cut by 4 bases, the J end by 0 bases, with 13 bases between. Germline CDR1 and CDR2: SGHVS and FNYEAQ. The CDR3 length is 15 residues. The CDR3 DNA is TGTGCCAGCAGCTCCCGAAGGGGTTACTCCTACGAGCAGTACTTC. Its translation is CASSSRRGYSYEQYF.

This clonotype was counted many times. The chain carries TRBV20-1 and TRBJ1-2; weak D call: TRBD1 (6 bases). The germline gives CDR1 DFQATT, CDR2 SNEGSKA (reference sequence). The CDR3 has 13 residues. V was cut by 1 base and J by 2 bases, with 8 bases left in between. The CDR3 nucleotides are TGCAGTGCTAGAGCTCAGGGGAACTATGGCTACACCTTC. Translation: CSARAQGNYGYTF.

The rearrangement joins TRBV9 to TRBJ2-7, with D tentatively TRBD2 (5 bases). The V end lost 0 bases, the J end lost 2 bases, and 12 bases lay between the germline ends. CDR3 length: 15 amino acids. Germline V gene sequence: CDR1 SGDLS, CDR2 YYNGEE. DNA for the CDR3: TGTGCCAGCAGCGTAGAGAGGGAGTCGGCCTACGAGCAGTACTTC. This encodes CASSVERESAYEQYF.

This clonotype occurred a few times. The chain uses TRBV4-1 and TRBJ1-2; the D is unclear. The CDR3 is made up of 15 amino acids. V gave up 0 bases and J gave up 4 bases, with 12 bases separating them. CDR1 MGHRA and CDR2 YSYEKL come from the germline V gene. The CDR3 here is CASSQDRTYLYGYTF. The DNA for the CDR3 is TGCGCCAGCAGCCAAGATAGAACCTACCTCTATGGCTACACCTTC.

Ten or more counts support this clonotype. The CDR3 nucleotides read TGCAGCGTGGGAGAGGGGCAGGGCCAGCAGTACTTC. Translated, it gives CSVGEGQGQQYF. The chain couples TRBV29-1 to TRBJ2-7; D is tentatively TRBD1 or TRBD2 (5 bases each). The V gene's germline CDR1 is SQVTM and CDR2 ANQGSEA. Deletions cut 6 bases from V and 8 bases from J, with 17 bases between. This CDR3 spans 12 amino acids.

This clonotype was counted only a few times. CDR3 region: CASSWDGSYGYTF. Here the CDR3 DNA reads TGCGCCAGCAGCTGGGACGGAAGCTATGGCTACACCTTC. This chain connects TRBV4-3 to TRBJ1-2; maybe TRBD1 (5 bases). The V gene's germline CDR1 is LGHNA and CDR2 YSLEER. V was clipped by 5 bases and J by 4 bases, with 11 bases between them. The CDR3 sequence is 13 residues long.

This clonotype was recorded many times. The V and J genes are TRBV7-2 and TRBJ1-1; no firm D call. This CDR3 comprises 14 residues. Trimming pared 3 bases from V and 3 bases from J, leaving 11 bases between. Per germline, CDR1 SGHTA and CDR2 FQGNSA. The CDR3 DNA reads as TGTGCCAGCAGCTTCAGGCTAAAGGACACTGAAGCTTTCTTT. Protein product: CASSFRLKDTEAFF. The full variable domain, its missing parts supplied by reference TRBV7-2 and TRBJ1-1, is GAGVSQSPSNKVTEKGKDVELRCDPISGHTALYWYRQSLGQGLEFLIYFQGNSAPDKSGLPSDRFSAERTGGSVSTLTIQRTQQEDSAVYLCASSFRLKDTEAFFGQGTRLTVV.

This clonotype appeared many times. The V call is TRBV10-2, the J call TRBJ1-6, with D hard to call. Trimming pared 3 bases from V and 10 bases from J, leaving 7 bases between. Germline values: CDR1 WSHSY, CDR2 SAAADI. This CDR3 is 12 amino acids long. Here the CDR3 reads CASSEYPSPLHF. The CDR3 DNA reads TGCGCCAGCAGTGAATACCCCTCACCCCTCCACTTT.

The rearrangement joins TRBV7-2 to TRBJ2-7; a weak D match, TRBD2 (6 bases). The CDR3 runs to 12 residues. V lost 5 bases to trimming and J lost 7 bases, with 12 bases between them. Germline V gene lookup returns CDR1 SGHTA and CDR2 FQGNSA. The CDR3 DNA follows: TGTGCCAGCAGCCAGACTAGGGTTGAGCAGTACTTC. The encoded protein is CASSQTRVEQYF.

The gene calls are TRBV25-1 and TRBJ2-5; 9 positions agree with TRBD2. CDR3 length: 15 amino acids. Germline V gene data show CDR1 as MGHDK and CDR2 as SYGVNS. V lost 5 bases, J lost 2 bases, and 6 bases stayed unmatched. The CDR3 nucleotides are TGTGCCAGCAGTCAAGGACTAGCGCTGCAAGAGACCCAGTACTTC. Encoded protein: CASSQGLALQETQYF.

This clonotype was counted many times. The chain is built from TRBV2 and TRBJ1-1; a weak D match, TRBD1 (5 bases). V lost 3 bases and J 2 bases, leaving 10 bases between the germline ends. Germline V CDR1 and CDR2: SNHLY, FYNNEI. The CDR3 contains 14 residues. CDR3 in amino acids: CASSERGDNTEAFF. Here the CDR3 DNA reads TGTGCCAGCAGTGAGAGGGGTGATAACACTGAAGCTTTCTTT.

The V gene is TRBV9, the J gene TRBJ1-2, with D hard to call. The length of the CDR3 is 16 residues. Germline V gene lookup returns CDR1 SGDLS and CDR2 YYNGEE. V was shortened by 0 bases and J by 3 bases, with 15 bases between the two germline ends. For the CDR3, the DNA is TGTGCCAGCAGCGTAGCCAGTACACAATTAGACTATGGCTACACCTTC. This encodes CASSVASTQLDYGYTF. Based on the CDR3 plus reference TRBV9 and TRBJ1-2, the full variable domain is DSGVTQTPKHLITATGQRVTLRCSPRSGDLSVYWYQQSLDQGLQFLIQYYNGEERAKGNILERFSAQQFPDLHSELNLSSLELGDSALYFCASSVASTQLDYGYTFGSGTRLTVV.

This clonotype showed up just a few times. The chain links TRBV5-4 to TRBJ1-5; 9 nucleotides align to TRBD1. CDR3 length equals 17 residues. J gave up 3 bases and V 3 bases, and 10 bases lay outside the gene matches. CDR1 is SGHNT and CDR2 is YYREEE in the germline V gene (reference sequence). The CDR3 coding sequence is TGTGCCAGCAGCTCCAATCCGGGACAGGGTTACAATCAGCCCCAGCATTTT. Translating gives CASSSNPGQGYNQPQHF. Full variable domain (remainder filled in from reference TRBV5-4 and TRBJ1-5): ETGVTQSPTHLIKTRGQQVTLRCSSQSGHNTVSWYQQALGQGPQFIFQYYREEENGRGNFPPRFSGLQFPNYSSELNVNALELDDSALYLCASSSNPGQGYNQPQHFGDGTRLSIL.

This chain links TRBV12-3 or TRBV12-4 with TRBJ2-7; a weak D match, TRBD2 (5 bases). V dropped 5 bases and J dropped 3 bases, with 14 bases sitting between them. The CDR3 runs to 14 residues. This CDR3 reads CASSRRGSGYEQYF. The CDR3 nucleotides are TGTGCCAGCAGTCGACGGGGATCGGGCTACGAGCAGTACTTC.

This clonotype was counted ten times or more. The chain recombines TRBV7-2 with TRBJ2-7, with 9 positions matching TRBD1. The trim removed 5 bases at V and 6 bases at J, leaving 8 bases unmatched. CDR1 is SGHTA and CDR2 is FQGNSA in the germline V gene. The length of the CDR3 is 14 residues. CDR3 coding DNA: TGTGCCAGCAGCCCGGCCGGGACAGGGCGCGAGCAGTACTTC. It encodes CASSPAGTGREQYF.

Ten or more counts support this clonotype. The gene calls are TRBV20-1 and TRBJ1-2, with a tentative D call TRBD1 (6 bases). The CDR3 is made up of 14 amino acids. Germline V gene data show CDR1 as DFQATT and CDR2 as SNEGSKA (reference sequence). V was cut by 6 bases and J by 1 base, with 15 bases left in between. This CDR3 reads CSARQGLNNYGYTF. The DNA of the CDR3 is TGCAGTGCCCGGCAGGGGCTTAATAACTATGGCTACACCTTC.

This clonotype was picked up many times. The chain joins TRBV7-9 to TRBJ2-7; TRBD2 might be the D (5 bases). This CDR3 contains 18 residues. V was clipped by 5 bases and J by 7 bases, with 30 bases between them. Germline loops: CDR1 SEHNR, CDR2 FQNEAQ (reference sequence). This CDR3 reads CASSPIPSAHSDRVEQYF. CDR3 in DNA: TGTGCCAGCAGCCCAATCCCATCGGCCCATAGCGACCGCGTAGAGCAGTACTTC.

The DNA for the CDR3 is TGCAGTGCTACCCCAGGGCCTCTTAGAGCTTTCTTT. Amino acids: CSATPGPLRAFF. V gene TRBV20-1 combines with J gene TRBJ1-1; the D gene is possibly TRBD1 (5 bases). The CDR3 spans 12 residues. Trimming removed 4 bases at V and 10 bases at J, with 16 bases between. Germline V gene sequence: CDR1 DFQATT, CDR2 SNEGSKA (reference sequence).

This clonotype was recorded a few times. This chain connects TRBV12-3 or TRBV12-4 to TRBJ1-2, with TRBD1 matching over 10 bases. Trimming at V came to 6 bases and at J to 7 bases, leaving 8 bases not matched to a gene. The CDR3 runs to 14 residues. The CDR3 DNA follows: TGTGCCAGCAGAGGGGACAGGGGATACGGTGGCTACACCTTC. This sequence encodes CASRGDRGYGGYTF.

This clonotype was observed at least ten times. The gene calls are TRBV10-3 and TRBJ1-1, with D possibly being TRBD1 (6 bases). CDR1 is ENHRY, CDR2 SYGVKD, per germline. V was shortened by 4 bases and J by 5 bases, with 23 bases between the two germline ends. The CDR3 has 17 amino acids. CDR3 region: CAISATPTDRPSTEAFF. In DNA form, the CDR3 reads TGTGCCATCAGTGCCACACCAACAGACAGGCCGAGTACTGAAGCTTTCTTT.